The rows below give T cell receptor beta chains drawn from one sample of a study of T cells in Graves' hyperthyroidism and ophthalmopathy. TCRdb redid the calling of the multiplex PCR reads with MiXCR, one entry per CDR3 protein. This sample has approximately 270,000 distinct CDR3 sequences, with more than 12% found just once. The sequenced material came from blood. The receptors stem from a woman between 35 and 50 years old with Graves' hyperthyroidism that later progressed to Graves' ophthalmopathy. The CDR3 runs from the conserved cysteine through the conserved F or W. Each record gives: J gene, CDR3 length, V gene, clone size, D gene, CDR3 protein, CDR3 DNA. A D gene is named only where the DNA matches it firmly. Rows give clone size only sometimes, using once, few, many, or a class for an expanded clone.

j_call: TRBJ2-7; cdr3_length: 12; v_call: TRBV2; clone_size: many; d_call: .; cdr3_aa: CASRGSFYEQYF; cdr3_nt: TGTGCCAGCAGGGGGTCGTTCTACGAGCAGTACTTC
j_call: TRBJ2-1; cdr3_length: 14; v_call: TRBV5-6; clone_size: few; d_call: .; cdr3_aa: CASSPMRIGNEQFF; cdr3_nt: TGTGCCAGCAGCCCGATGAGGATTGGCAATGAGCAGTTCTTC
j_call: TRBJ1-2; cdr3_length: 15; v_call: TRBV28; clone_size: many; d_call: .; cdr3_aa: CASSQYSSPNYGYTF; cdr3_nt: TGTGCCAGCAGTCAATACTCCTCGCCTAACTATGGCTACACCTTC
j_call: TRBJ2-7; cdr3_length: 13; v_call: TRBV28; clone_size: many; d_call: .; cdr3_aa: CASSFTALEEQYF; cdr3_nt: TGTGCCAGCAGTTTTACGGCCCTGGAGGAGCAGTACTTC
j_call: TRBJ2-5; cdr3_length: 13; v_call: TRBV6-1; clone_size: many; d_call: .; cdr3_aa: CASKNAVQETQYF; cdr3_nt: TGTGCCAGCAAGAACGCGGTTCAAGAGACCCAGTACTTC
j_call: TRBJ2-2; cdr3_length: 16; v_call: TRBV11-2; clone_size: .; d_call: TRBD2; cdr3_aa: CASSLPVAGVAGELFF; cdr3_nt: TGTGCCAGCAGCTTACCGGTAGCGGGAGTCGCCGGGGAGCTGTTTTTT
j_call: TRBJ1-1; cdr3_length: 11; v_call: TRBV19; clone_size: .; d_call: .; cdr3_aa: CASRKGAEAFF; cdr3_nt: TGTGCCAGTCGAAAGGGCGCTGAAGCTTTCTTT
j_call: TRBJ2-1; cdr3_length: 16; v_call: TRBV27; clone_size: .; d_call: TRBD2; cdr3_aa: CASSWTSSYSYNEQFF; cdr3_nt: TGTGCCAGCAGCTGGACTAGCTCCTACTCCTACAATGAGCAGTTCTTC
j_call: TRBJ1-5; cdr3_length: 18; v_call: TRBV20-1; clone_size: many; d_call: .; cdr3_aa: CSARDGAISIIRNQPQHF; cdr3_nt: TGCAGTGCTAGAGATGGGGCGATCAGCATTATTCGCAATCAGCCCCAGCATTTT
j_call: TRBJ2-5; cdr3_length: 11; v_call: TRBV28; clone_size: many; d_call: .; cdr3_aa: CASSLFETQYF; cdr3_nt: TGTGCCAGCAGTTTATTTGAGACCCAGTACTTC
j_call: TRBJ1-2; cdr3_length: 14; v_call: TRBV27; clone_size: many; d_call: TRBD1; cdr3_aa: CASSDRGIMNGYTF; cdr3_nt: TGTGCCAGCAGCGACAGGGGAATTATGAATGGCTACACCTTC
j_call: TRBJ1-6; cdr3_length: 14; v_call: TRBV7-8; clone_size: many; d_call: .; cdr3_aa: CASSFEEGYSPLHF; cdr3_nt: TGTGCCAGCAGCTTCGAGGAGGGTTATTCACCCCTCCACTTT
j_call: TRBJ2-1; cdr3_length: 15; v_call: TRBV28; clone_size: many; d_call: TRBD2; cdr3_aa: CATETLAGGINEQFF; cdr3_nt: TGTGCCACCGAGACGTTAGCGGGAGGGATCAATGAGCAGTTCTTC
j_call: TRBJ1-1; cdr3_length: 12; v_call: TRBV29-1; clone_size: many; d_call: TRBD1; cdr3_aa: CSAGGTVIEAFF; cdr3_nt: TGCAGCGCTGGTGGGACAGTCATTGAAGCTTTCTTT
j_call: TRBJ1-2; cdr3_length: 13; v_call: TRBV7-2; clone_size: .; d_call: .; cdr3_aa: CASSSRQGYGYTF; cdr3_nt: TGTGCCAGCAGCTCCCGGCAAGGGTATGGCTACACCTTC
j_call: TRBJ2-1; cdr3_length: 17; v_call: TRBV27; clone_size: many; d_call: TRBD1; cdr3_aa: CASSPDPGTGTYNEQFF; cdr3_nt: TGTGCCAGCAGTCCCGATCCCGGGACAGGCACATACAATGAGCAGTTCTTC
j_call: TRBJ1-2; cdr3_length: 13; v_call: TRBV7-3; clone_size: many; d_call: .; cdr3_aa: CASSPGQNYGYTF; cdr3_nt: TGTGCCAGCAGCCCCGGACAGAACTATGGCTACACCTTC
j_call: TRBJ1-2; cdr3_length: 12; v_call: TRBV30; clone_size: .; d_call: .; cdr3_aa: CAWSVGAEGYTF; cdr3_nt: TGTGCCTGGAGTGTCGGGGCGGAAGGCTACACCTTC
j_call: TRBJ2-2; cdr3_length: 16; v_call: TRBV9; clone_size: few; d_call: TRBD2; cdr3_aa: CASSYGLAGVSGELFF; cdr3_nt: TGTGCCAGCAGCTACGGACTAGCGGGAGTGTCCGGGGAGCTGTTTTTT
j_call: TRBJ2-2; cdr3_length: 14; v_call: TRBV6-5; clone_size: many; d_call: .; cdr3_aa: CASSSTQNTGELFF; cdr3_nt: TGTGCCAGCAGTTCCACCCAAAACACCGGGGAGCTGTTTTTT
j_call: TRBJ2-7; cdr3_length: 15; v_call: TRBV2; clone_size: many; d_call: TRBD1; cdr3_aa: CASSMLGQASYEQYF; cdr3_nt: TGTGCCAGCAGCATGCTAGGACAGGCCTCCTACGAGCAGTACTTC
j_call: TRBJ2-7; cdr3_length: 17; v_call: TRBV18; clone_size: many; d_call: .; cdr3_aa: CASSPYWTGTPNYEQYF; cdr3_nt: TGTGCCAGCTCACCATATTGGACCGGGACACCCAACTACGAGCAGTACTTC
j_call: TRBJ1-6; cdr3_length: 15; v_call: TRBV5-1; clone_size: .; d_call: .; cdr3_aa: CASSRTDSGNSPLHF; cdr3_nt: TGCGCCAGCAGCCGGACTGACTCAGGGAATTCACCCCTCCACTTT
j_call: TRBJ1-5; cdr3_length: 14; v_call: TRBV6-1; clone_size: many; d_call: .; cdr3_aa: CASGQPWGNQPQHF; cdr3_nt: TGTGCCAGCGGACAGCCTTGGGGCAATCAGCCCCAGCATTTT
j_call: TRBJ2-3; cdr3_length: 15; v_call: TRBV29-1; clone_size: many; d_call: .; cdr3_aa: CSVRRQAASTDTQYF; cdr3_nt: TGCAGCGTCCGACGTCAAGCGGCAAGCACAGATACGCAGTATTTT
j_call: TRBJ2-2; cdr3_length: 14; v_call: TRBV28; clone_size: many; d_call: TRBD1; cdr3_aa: CATTPGQITGELFF; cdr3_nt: TGTGCCACCACACCGGGACAGATCACCGGGGAGCTGTTTTTT
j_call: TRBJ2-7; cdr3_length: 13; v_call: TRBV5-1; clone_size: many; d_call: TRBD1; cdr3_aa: CASSLGQGPEQYF; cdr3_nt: TGCGCCAGCAGCTTGGGACAGGGTCCCGAGCAGTACTTC
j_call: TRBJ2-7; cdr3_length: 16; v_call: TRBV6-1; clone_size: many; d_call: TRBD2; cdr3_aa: CASKRASGRVSYEQYF; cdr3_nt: TGTGCCAGCAAACGGGCTAGCGGGAGAGTATCCTACGAGCAGTACTTC
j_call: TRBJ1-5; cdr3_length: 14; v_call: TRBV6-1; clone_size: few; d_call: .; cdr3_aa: CASSETLRGQPQHF; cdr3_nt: TGTGCCAGCAGTGAAACGTTGAGAGGGCAGCCCCAGCATTTT